These T cell receptor beta chains were read from a single sample in a study of blood T cell repertoires in COVID-19. Produced via immunoSEQ multiplex PCR; TCRdb's table is partial and in-frame only. The table records roughly 220,000 clones, approximately 86% of them present only once. The sequencing input was peripheral blood. These receptors came from a man in his 60s with acute or convalescent COVID-19. Each CDR3 is given with its conserved first and last residue. The D gene is left open where the match is weak. For some rows the clone size is stated as once, few or many, or as a class when expanded; others skip it.

CDR3nt	CDR3aa	v_gene	j_gene	abundance	d_gene
TGTGCCAGCAGCCCCTGGACAGGGGGCGACGAGCAGTACTTC	CASSPWTGGDEQYF	TRBV9	TRBJ2-7	NA	TRBD1
TGCGCCAGCAGCTTTGGGACAGGTGACACAGATACGCAGTATTTT	CASSFGTGDTDTQYF	TRBV5-1	TRBJ2-3	few	TRBD1
TGTGCCAGCAGTTTAGGATTCAGCGGGGGCTCCTACGAGCAGTACTTC	CASSLGFSGGSYEQYF	TRBV28	TRBJ2-7	NA	TRBD2
TGTGCCAGCAGCGTAGAAACGGCGGGGGGGCCGGGTAGGAACTACAATGAGCAGTTCTTC	CASSVETAGGPGRNYNEQFF	TRBV9	TRBJ2-1	once	TRBD2
TGTGCCAGCAGTTCCACAGGGGGCCACCGGGGAAACACCATATATTTT	CASSSTGGHRGNTIYF	TRBV7-9	TRBJ1-3	NA	TRBD1
TGTGCCAGTAGTATAGCCCGAGGGACAGCAACTCTAGCCAAAAACATTCAGTACTTC	CASSIARGTATLAKNIQYF	TRBV19	TRBJ2-4	NA	TRBD1
TGTGCCATCAGTGAGCAATCGGGTTCCAATGAGCAGTTCTTC	CAISEQSGSNEQFF	TRBV10-3	TRBJ2-1	few	NA
TGTGCCAGCAGTTTACAGGGCCTCAATCAGCCCCAGCATTTT	CASSLQGLNQPQHF	TRBV27	TRBJ1-5	once	NA
TGTGCCACGAGGGTCGGGGGGGGTAGCACAGATACGCAGTATTTT	CATRVGGGSTDTQYF	TRBV24-1	TRBJ2-3	NA	TRBD2
TGTGCCACCAGTGATACCAGGGGCCCCTATGGCTACACCTTC	CATSDTRGPYGYTF	TRBV24-1	TRBJ1-2	once	NA
TGTGCCAGCAGCAAAGGGAGAACCACAGATACGCAGTATTTT	CASSKGRTTDTQYF	TRBV14	TRBJ2-3	NA	NA
TGCGCCAGCAACCTTGAACAGGGGATCCTTCAGGGCTACGAGCAGTACTTC	CASNLEQGILQGYEQYF	TRBV10-1	TRBJ2-7	NA	TRBD1
TGTGCCAGCAGCACCGGACAGGGGGCCTCCTACGAGCAGTACTTC	CASSTGQGASYEQYF	TRBV7-7	TRBJ2-7	NA	TRBD1
TGTGCCAGCAGCGCCTCAGGGACTCTAAAAGGGTATGGCTACACCTTC	CASSASGTLKGYGYTF	TRBV5-8	TRBJ1-2	NA	NA
TGTGCCAGCAGTTACACGGTGACAGGGGTCACCGGGGAGCTGTTTTTT	CASSYTVTGVTGELFF	TRBV6-5	TRBJ2-2	NA	TRBD1
TGTGCCAGCAGCTTGGGGGGGGGACAGGTCAATCAGCCCCAGCATTTT	CASSLGGGQVNQPQHF	TRBV5-4	TRBJ1-5	NA	TRBD1
TGTGCCAGCTCACCGGGGCTAGCGGGGGGCTACGAGCAGTACTTC	CASSPGLAGGYEQYF	TRBV18	TRBJ2-7	NA	TRBD2
TGTGCCAGTAGTATAAAGAGCCAGGCTGGCAATGAGCAGTTCTTC	CASSIKSQAGNEQFF	TRBV19	TRBJ2-1	NA	NA
TGTGCCAGCAGCCAAGATCCGATGGGCCGGCAAGAGACCCAGTACTTC	CASSQDPMGRQETQYF	TRBV14	TRBJ2-5	few	NA
TGCGCCAGCAGCTTGGATTCCCGCTATGGCTACACCTTC	CASSLDSRYGYTF	TRBV5-1	TRBJ1-2	NA	NA
TGTGCCAGCAGCACCCGGACAGGGCGCACCCGCTTAGGCTACACCTTC	CASSTRTGRTRLGYTF	TRBV28	TRBJ1-2	once	TRBD1
TGTGCCATCGGACTTCACAGGGATAATTCACCCCTCCACTTT	CAIGLHRDNSPLHF	TRBV10-3	TRBJ1-6	NA	NA
TGTGCCTGGAGATCCGGACTTACCTACGAGCAGTACTTC	CAWRSGLTYEQYF	TRBV30	TRBJ2-7	NA	NA
TGTGCCAGCAGCTCTCCGGGACAGAATTCACCCCTCCACTTT	CASSSPGQNSPLHF	TRBV7-9	TRBJ1-6	few	TRBD1
TGTGCCAGTACCCCAACCGGACAGGGCTATGGCTACACCTTC	CASTPTGQGYGYTF	TRBV19	TRBJ1-2	NA	TRBD1
TGTGCCAGTACCGCCCGCACAGGGAACACTGAAGCTTTCTTT	CASTARTGNTEAFF	TRBV19	TRBJ1-1	NA	NA
TGTGCCAGTAGTAAAGGGGCCGGCTCCTACGAGCAGTACTTC	CASSKGAGSYEQYF	TRBV19	TRBJ2-7	once	NA
TGTGCCAGCAGCTTGGGGACAGGGGTCGGGGAGCTGTTTTTT	CASSLGTGVGELFF	TRBV5-4	TRBJ2-2	NA	TRBD1
TGTGCCAGCAGTGACTCGGGACAGGGACGTTCACCCCTCCACTTT	CASSDSGQGRSPLHF	TRBV6-4	TRBJ1-6	few	TRBD1
TGCAGCGTCCTAACCCGGGGAAGGGGCAATCAGCCCCAGCATTTT	CSVLTRGRGNQPQHF	TRBV29-1	TRBJ1-5	NA	NA
TGTGCCAGCAGCTTATCAGGGGACTCCTATAATTCACCCCTCCACTTT	CASSLSGDSYNSPLHF	TRBV7-6	TRBJ1-6	NA	NA
TGTGCCAGCAGCTCCCAGGGGAACACTGAAGCTTTCTTT	CASSSQGNTEAFF	TRBV7-9	TRBJ1-1	few	NA
TGCGCCAGCAGCTTGGCCAACTTAGGGACAGGGAGACCAGATACGCAGTATTTT	CASSLANLGTGRPDTQYF	TRBV5-1	TRBJ2-3	NA	TRBD1
TGTGCCAGCAGTGAAGCGAAATCCGGGGTCCTCGGGTGGCAGTTCTTC	CASSEAKSGVLGWQFF	TRBV6-1	TRBJ2-1	NA	NA
TGTGCCAGCAAAGGGACACAGAACACCGGGGAGCTGTTTTTT	CASKGTQNTGELFF	TRBV2	TRBJ2-2	NA	NA
TGCGCCAGCAGCCAAGATGATAGAGGGGAGACCCAGTACTTC	CASSQDDRGETQYF	TRBV4-3	TRBJ2-5	NA	NA
TGTGCCAGCAGCGTAGGCCAGGCGGGCTTATATGGCTACACCTTC	CASSVGQAGLYGYTF	TRBV9	TRBJ1-2	few	NA
TGCGCCAGCAGCTCCCTGCCAGGACAGTCCCGCACTGGAAACACCATATATTTT	CASSSLPGQSRTGNTIYF	TRBV5-1	TRBJ1-3	once	NA
TGTGCCAGCAGCCCTCTGGGGGGGAACACTGAAGCTTTCTTT	CASSPLGGNTEAFF	TRBV5-5	TRBJ1-1	once	NA
TGTGCCGCAGTTAGATCAGGGGGCAATCAGCCCCAGCATTTT	CAAVRSGGNQPQHF	TRBV28	TRBJ1-5	NA	NA
TGTGCCAGTAGTAAGACTAGCGGGGGGCACGGGCAGTTCTTC	CASSKTSGGHGQFF	TRBV19	TRBJ2-1	once	TRBD2
TGTGCCAGCAGCTTTAGACAGGGTGAAGCTTTCTTT	CASSFRQGEAFF	TRBV27	TRBJ1-1	NA	TRBD1
TGTGCCAGCAGTGCAACAGGGAACGAAAAACTGTTTTTT	CASSATGNEKLFF	TRBV12-3/TRBV12-4	TRBJ1-4	once	NA
TGTGCCAGCAGGCCCCTAACAGGGACAGGGGAATTTTCACCCCTCCACTTT	CASRPLTGTGEFSPLHF	TRBV27	TRBJ1-6	NA	TRBD1
TGTGCCAGCATCCAGTCCAATAATTCACCCCTCCACTTT	CASIQSNNSPLHF	TRBV6-5	TRBJ1-6	NA	NA
TGCGCCAGCAGCTTTATAGCGGGGAGCACAGATACGCAGTATTTT	CASSFIAGSTDTQYF	TRBV5-1	TRBJ2-3	NA	TRBD2
TGTGCCAGTACACCAGGGGGCAGTCAGGGGGATACGCAGTATTTT	CASTPGGSQGDTQYF	TRBV19	TRBJ2-3	NA	TRBD1
TGTGCCAGTAGTATAGACGCGGGTCGAGACTATGGCTACACCTTC	CASSIDAGRDYGYTF	TRBV19	TRBJ1-2	NA	NA